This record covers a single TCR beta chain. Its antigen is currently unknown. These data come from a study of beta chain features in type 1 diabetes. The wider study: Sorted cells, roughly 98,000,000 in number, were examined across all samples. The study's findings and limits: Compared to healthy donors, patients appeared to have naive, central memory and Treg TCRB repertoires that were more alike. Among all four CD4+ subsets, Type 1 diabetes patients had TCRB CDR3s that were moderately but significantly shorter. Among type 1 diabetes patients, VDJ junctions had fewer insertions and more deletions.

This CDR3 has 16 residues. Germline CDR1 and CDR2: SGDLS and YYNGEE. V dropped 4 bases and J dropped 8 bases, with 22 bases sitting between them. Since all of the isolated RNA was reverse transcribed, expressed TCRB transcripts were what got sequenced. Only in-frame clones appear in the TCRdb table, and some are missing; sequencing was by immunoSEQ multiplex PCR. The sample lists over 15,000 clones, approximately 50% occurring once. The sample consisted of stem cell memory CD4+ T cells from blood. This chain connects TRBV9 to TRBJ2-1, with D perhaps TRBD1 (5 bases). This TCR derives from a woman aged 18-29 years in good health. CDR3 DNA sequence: TGTGCCAGCAGCTTTAGTGAAGGGGCCCTAATGGATGAGCAGTTCTTC. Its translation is CASSFSEGALMDEQFF.